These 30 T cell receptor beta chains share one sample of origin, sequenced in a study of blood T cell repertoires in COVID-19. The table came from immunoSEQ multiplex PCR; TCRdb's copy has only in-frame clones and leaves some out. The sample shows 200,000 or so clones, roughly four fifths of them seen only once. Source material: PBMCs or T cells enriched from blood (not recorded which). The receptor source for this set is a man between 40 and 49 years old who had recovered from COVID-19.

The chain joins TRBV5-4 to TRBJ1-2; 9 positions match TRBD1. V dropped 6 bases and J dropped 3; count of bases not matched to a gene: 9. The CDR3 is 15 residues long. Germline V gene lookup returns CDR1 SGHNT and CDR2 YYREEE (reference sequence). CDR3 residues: CASKSTQGADYGYTF. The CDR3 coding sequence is TGTGCCAGCAAATCTACACAGGGGGCGGACTATGGCTACACCTTC.

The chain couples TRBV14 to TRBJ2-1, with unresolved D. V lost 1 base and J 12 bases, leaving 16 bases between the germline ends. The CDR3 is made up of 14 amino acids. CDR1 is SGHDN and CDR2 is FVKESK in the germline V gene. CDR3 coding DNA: TGTGCCAGCAGCCAAGTGTTGGTAGCCCAAGGGCAGTTCTTC. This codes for CASSQVLVAQGQFF.

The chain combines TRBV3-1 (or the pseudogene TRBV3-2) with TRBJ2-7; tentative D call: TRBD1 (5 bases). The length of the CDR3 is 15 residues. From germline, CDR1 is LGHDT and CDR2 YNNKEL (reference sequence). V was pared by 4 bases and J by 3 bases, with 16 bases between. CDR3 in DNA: TGTGCCAGCAGCCGAGTATATCTCCAGGGCTACGAGCAGTACTTC. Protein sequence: CASSRVYLQGYEQYF.

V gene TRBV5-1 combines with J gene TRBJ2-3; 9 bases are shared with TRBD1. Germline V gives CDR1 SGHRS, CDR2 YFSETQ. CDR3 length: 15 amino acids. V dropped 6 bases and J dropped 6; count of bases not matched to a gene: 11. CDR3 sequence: CASTYAGQGADTQYF. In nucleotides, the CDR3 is TGCGCCAGCACGTATGCGGGACAGGGAGCGGATACGCAGTATTTT.

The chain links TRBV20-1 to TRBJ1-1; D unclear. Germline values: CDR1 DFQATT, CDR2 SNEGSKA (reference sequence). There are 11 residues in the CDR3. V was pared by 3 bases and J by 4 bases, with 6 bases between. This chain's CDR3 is CSASLLTEAFF. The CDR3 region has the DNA TGCAGTGCTAGTTTACTCACTGAAGCTTTCTTT.

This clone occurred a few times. The CDR3 here is CASSFRLADEQYF. CDR3 coding DNA: TGTGCCAGCAGTTTCAGACTAGCAGACGAGCAGTACTTC. V and J are TRBV28 and TRBJ2-7; 7 nucleotides match TRBD2. Germline V gives CDR1 MDHEN, CDR2 SYDVKM. V lost 3 bases and J lost 5; bases outside the gene matches: 4. The CDR3 runs to 13 residues.

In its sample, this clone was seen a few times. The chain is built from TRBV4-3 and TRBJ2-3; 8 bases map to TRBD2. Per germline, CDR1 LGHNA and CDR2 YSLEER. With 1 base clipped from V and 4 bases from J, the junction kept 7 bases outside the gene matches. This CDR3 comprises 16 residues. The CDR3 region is CASSQVGAGGPDTQYF. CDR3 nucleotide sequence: TGCGCCAGCAGCCAAGTAGGCGCGGGGGGCCCAGATACGCAGTATTTT.

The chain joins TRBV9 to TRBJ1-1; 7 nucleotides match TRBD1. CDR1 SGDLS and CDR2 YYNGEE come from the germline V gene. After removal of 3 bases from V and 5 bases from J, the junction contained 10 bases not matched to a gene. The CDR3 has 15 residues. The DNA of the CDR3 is TGTGCCAGCAGCGGAAGACAGGGCGCGAGGACTGAAGCTTTCTTT. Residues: CASSGRQGARTEAFF.

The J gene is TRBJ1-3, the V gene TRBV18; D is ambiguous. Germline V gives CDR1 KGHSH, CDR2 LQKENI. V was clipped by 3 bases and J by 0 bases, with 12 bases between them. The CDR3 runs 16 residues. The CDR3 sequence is CASSPGEQFSGNTIYF. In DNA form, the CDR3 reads TGTGCCAGCTCACCCGGGGAGCAGTTCTCTGGAAACACCATATATTTT.

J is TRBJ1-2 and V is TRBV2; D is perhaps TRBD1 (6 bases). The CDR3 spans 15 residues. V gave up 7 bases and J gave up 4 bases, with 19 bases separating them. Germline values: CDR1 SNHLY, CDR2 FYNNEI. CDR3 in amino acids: CASKDSAVAFYGYTF. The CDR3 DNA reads TGTGCCAGCAAGGACAGCGCCGTAGCTTTCTATGGCTACACCTTC.

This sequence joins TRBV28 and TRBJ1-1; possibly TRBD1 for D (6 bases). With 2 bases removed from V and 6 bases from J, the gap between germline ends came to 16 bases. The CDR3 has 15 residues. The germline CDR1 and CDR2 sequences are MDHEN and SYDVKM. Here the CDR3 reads CASSLGGAGTSEAFF. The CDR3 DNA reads TGTGCCAGCAGTTTAGGGGGGGCGGGTACTTCTGAAGCTTTCTTT.

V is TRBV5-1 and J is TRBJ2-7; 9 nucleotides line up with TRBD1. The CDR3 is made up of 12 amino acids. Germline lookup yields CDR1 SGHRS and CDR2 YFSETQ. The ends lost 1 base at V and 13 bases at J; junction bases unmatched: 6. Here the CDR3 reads CASSLSGTGTYF. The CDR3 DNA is TGCGCCAGCAGCTTGTCCGGGACAGGGACTTACTTC.

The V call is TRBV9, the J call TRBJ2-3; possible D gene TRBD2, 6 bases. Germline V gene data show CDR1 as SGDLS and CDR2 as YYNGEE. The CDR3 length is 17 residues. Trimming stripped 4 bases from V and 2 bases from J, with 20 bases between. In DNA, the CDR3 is TGTGCCAGCAGCCAGACACCCATAGCGGATCTCACAGATACGCAGTATTTT. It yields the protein CASSQTPIADLTDTQYF.

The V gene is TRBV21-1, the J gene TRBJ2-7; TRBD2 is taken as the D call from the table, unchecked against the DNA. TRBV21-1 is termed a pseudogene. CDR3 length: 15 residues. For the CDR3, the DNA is TGTGCCAGCAGCAAAGAGCGAAGGATCTGCTACGAGCAGTACTTC. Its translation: CASSKERRICYEQYF.

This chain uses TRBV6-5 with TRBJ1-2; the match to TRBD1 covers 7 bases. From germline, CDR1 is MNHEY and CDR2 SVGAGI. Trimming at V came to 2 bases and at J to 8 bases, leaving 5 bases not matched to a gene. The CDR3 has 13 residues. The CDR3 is CASSYSPDRGYTF. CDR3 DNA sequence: TGTGCCAGCAGTTACAGCCCGGACAGGGGCTACACCTTC.

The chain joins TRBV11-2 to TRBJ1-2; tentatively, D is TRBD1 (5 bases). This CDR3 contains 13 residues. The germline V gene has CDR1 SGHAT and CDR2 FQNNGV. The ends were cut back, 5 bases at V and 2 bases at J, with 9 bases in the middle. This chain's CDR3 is CASSPTENYGYTF. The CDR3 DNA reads TGTGCCAGCAGCCCGACAGAGAACTATGGCTACACCTTC.

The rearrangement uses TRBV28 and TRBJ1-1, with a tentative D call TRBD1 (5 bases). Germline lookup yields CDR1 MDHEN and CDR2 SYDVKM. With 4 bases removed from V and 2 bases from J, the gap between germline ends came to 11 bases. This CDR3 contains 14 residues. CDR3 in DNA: TGTGCCAGCAGTTCCGGGACTAAAAACACTGAAGCTTTCTTT. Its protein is CASSSGTKNTEAFF.

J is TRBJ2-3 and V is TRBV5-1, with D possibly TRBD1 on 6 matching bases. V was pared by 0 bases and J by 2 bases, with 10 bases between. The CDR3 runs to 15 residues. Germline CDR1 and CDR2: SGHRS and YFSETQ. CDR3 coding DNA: TGCGCCAGCAGCTTGGGAGGGGGTTACACAGATACGCAGTATTTT. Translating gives CASSLGGGYTDTQYF.

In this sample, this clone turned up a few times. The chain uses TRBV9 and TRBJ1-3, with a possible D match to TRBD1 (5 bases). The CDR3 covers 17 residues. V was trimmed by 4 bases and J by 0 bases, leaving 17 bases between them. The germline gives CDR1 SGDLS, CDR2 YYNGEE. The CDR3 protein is CASSPSLGGYSGNTIYF. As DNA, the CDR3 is TGTGCCAGCAGCCCCTCATTGGGGGGGTACTCTGGAAACACCATATATTTT.

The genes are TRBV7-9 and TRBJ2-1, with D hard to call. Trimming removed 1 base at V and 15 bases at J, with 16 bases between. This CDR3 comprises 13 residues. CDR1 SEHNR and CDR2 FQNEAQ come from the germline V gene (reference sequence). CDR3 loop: CASSLEAVIKPFF. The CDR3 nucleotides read TGTGCCAGCAGCTTAGAGGCGGTGATTAAGCCGTTCTTC.

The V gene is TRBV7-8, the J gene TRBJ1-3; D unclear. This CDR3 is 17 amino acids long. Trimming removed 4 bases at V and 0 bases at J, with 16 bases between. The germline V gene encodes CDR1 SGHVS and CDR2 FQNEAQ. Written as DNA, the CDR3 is TGTGCCAGCAGCTCAAACGGCGGCGTCGGCTCTGGAAACACCATATATTTT. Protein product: CASSSNGGVGSGNTIYF.

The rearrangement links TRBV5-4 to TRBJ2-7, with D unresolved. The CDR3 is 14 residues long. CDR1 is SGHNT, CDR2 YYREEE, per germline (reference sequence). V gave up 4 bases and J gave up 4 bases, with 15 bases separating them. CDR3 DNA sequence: TGTGCCAGCAGCACAAATAAGAGGCCTTACGAGCAGTACTTC. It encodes CASSTNKRPYEQYF.

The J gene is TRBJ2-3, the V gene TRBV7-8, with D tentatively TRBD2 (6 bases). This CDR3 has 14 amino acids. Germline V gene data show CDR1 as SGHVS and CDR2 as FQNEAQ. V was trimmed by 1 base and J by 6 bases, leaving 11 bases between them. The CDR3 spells CASSLDPGRDTQYF. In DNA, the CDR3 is TGTGCCAGCAGCTTAGATCCAGGGAGGGATACGCAGTATTTT. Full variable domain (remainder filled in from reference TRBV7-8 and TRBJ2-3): GAGVSQSPRYKVAKRGQDVALRCDPISGHVSLFWYQQALGQGPEFLTYFQNEAQLDKSGLPSDRFFAERPEGSVSTLKIQRTQQEDSAVYLCASSLDPGRDTQYFGPGTRLTVL.

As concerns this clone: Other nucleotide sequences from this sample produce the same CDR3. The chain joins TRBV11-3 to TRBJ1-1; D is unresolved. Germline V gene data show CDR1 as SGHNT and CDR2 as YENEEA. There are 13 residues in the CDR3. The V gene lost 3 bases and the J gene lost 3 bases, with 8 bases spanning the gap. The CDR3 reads CASSLGGDTEAFF. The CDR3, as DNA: TGTGCCAGCAGCTTGGGCGGGGACACTGAAGCTTTCTTT.

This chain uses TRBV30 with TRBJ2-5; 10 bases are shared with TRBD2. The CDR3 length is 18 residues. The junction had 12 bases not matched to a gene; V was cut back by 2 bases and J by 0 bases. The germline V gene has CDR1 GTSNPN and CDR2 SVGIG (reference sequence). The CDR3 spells CAWSKKRGGREDQETQYF. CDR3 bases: TGTGCCTGGAGTAAAAAGCGGGGGGGCCGTGAGGACCAAGAGACCCAGTACTTC.

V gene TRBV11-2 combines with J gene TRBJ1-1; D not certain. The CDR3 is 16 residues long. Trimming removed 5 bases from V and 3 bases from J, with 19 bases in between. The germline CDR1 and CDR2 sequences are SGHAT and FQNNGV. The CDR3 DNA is TGTGCCAGCAGCCCGCGGTGGTGGCGGGGTGACACTGAAGCTTTCTTT. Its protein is CASSPRWWRGDTEAFF.

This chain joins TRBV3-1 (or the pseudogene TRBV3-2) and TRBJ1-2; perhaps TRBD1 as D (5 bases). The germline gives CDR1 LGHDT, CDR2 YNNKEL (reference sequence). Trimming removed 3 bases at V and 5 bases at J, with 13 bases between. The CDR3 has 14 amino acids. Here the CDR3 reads CASSQSGLPYGYTF. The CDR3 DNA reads TGTGCCAGCAGCCAGTCGGGACTGCCTTATGGCTACACCTTC.

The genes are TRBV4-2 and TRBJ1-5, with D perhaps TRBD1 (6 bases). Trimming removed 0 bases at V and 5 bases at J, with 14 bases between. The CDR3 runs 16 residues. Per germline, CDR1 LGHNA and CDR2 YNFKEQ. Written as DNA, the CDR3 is TGTGCCAGCAGCCAAGAGCCAAGGACAGTTCATCAGCCCCAGCATTTT. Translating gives CASSQEPRTVHQPQHF.

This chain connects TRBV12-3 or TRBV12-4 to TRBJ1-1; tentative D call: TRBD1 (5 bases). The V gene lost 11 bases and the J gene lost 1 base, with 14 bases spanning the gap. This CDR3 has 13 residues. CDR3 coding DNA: TGTGCCGGTTCTGGGGCACCGAACACTGAAGCTTTCTTT. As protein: CAGSGAPNTEAFF.

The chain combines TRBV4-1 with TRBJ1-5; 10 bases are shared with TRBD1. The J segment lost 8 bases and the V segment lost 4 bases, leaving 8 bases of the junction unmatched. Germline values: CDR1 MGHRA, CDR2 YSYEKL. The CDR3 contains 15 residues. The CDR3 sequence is CASSLPGQGREPQHF. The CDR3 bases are TGCGCCAGCAGCCTCCCGGGACAGGGGCGGGAGCCCCAGCATTTT.